This is a list of T cell receptor beta chains from one sample in a study of blood T cell repertoires in COVID-19. Data came from immunoSEQ multiplex PCR; TCRdb stores just in-frame clones and leaves some out. Among over 250,000 clones listed, roughly 85% were seen once. Sequenced input: peripheral blood. These receptors originate from a woman in her forties or fifties who had recovered from COVID-19. Each CDR3 is given with its conserved first and last residue. The D gene is left open where the match is weak. Some rows have no size entry. The others give once, few or many, or a class for an expanded clone.

TRBV6-2/TRBV6-3	TRBJ1-5	16	-	-	CASSYPGEYSNQPQHF	TGTGCCAGCAGTTATCCGGGGGAATATAGCAATCAGCCCCAGCATTTT
TRBV2	TRBJ2-2	14	-	-	CASTSQIYTGELFF	TGTGCCAGCACGAGCCAAATCTACACCGGGGAGCTGTTTTTT
TRBV14	TRBJ1-5	14	-	-	CAEGGAPFNQPQHF	TGTGCAGAGGGGGGGGCCCCTTTCAATCAGCCCCAGCATTTT
TRBV3-1/TRBV3-2	TRBJ2-7	12	-	-	CASTKNSYEQYF	TGTGCCAGCACTAAAAATTCCTACGAGCAGTACTTC
TRBV11-2	TRBJ1-2	15	-	TRBD1	CASSDRVTSYYGYTF	TGTGCCAGCAGCGACAGGGTTACCTCCTACTATGGCTACACCTTC
TRBV19	TRBJ2-7	16	-	TRBD2	CASSIQLAGVENEQYF	TGTGCCAGTAGTATCCAACTAGCGGGAGTAGAGAACGAGCAGTACTTC
TRBV12-3/TRBV12-4	TRBJ1-2	11	-	-	CASSLGPGYTF	TGTGCCAGCAGTTTAGGGCCTGGCTACACCTTC
TRBV7-9	TRBJ2-2	15	-	TRBD2	CASSLVGLDSGELFF	TGTGCCAGCAGCTTAGTGGGACTAGATAGCGGGGAGCTGTTTTTT
TRBV6-5	TRBJ2-1	14	few	-	CASSYAAGWNEQFF	TGTGCCAGCAGTTACGCCGCGGGGTGGAATGAGCAGTTCTTC
TRBV7-2	TRBJ2-4	14	-	-	CASSLLLAKNIQYF	TGTGCCAGCAGCTTACTGTTAGCCAAAAACATTCAGTACTTC
TRBV27	TRBJ1-5	13	-	-	CASSFSGNQPQHF	TGTGCCAGCAGTTTTTCAGGAAATCAGCCCCAGCATTTT
TRBV28	TRBJ2-3	14	-	TRBD1	CAGRQGAGPDTQYF	TGTGCCGGGAGACAGGGAGCCGGACCAGATACGCAGTATTTT
TRBV24-1	TRBJ1-4	17	-	TRBD1	CATSGGDTGGFCEKLFF	TGTGCCACCAGTGGGGGGGATACAGGGGGCTTTTGTGAAAAACTGTTTTTT
TRBV5-1	TRBJ2-1	16	-	-	CASSPHSRRSYNEQFF	TGCGCCAGCAGCCCCCACTCAAGGCGGTCCTACAATGAGCAGTTCTTC
TRBV27	TRBJ2-3	15	-	-	CASSFLRQHTDTQYF	TGTGCCAGCAGTTTCCTTAGACAGCACACAGATACGCAGTATTTT
TRBV24-1	TRBJ1-2	16	-	TRBD1	CATSGFGTGFHYGYTF	TGTGCCACCAGTGGGTTCGGGACAGGGTTCCACTATGGCTACACCTTC
TRBV9	TRBJ2-4	14	-	-	CASSPEVGENIQYF	TGTGCCAGCAGCCCGGAGGTCGGGGAAAACATTCAGTACTTC
TRBV7-9	TRBJ1-2	14	-	-	CASSLDRTPYGYTF	TGTGCCAGCAGTTTAGACAGGACCCCCTATGGCTACACCTTC
TRBV7-3	TRBJ2-1	15	-	TRBD1	CASSLFGTGNNEQFF	TGTGCCAGCAGCTTATTTGGGACAGGTAACAATGAGCAGTTCTTC
TRBV11-3	TRBJ1-2	15	-	-	CASTSSSAGLQGYTF	TGTGCCAGCACCTCGAGCTCGGCAGGTCTCCAGGGCTACACCTTC
TRBV27	TRBJ2-3	16	-	TRBD2	CASRRTSGSKLDTQYF	TGTGCCAGCAGGAGGACTAGCGGGAGTAAACTAGATACGCAGTATTTT
TRBV27	TRBJ1-2	18	-	TRBD1	CASRRYGTGGLANYGYTF	TGTGCCAGCAGACGATACGGGACAGGGGGTCTAGCTAACTATGGCTACACCTTC
TRBV6-6	TRBJ2-1	17	-	TRBD2	CASSPQNHGGAYNEQFF	TGTGCCAGCAGTCCCCAGAACCACGGGGGGGCCTACAATGAGCAGTTCTTC
TRBV6-1	TRBJ1-2	18	once	TRBD1	CASSEVRTGAGSNYGYTF	TGTGCCAGCAGTGAAGTGCGGACAGGGGCTGGGTCTAACTATGGCTACACCTTC
TRBV6-2/TRBV6-3	TRBJ2-3	16	once	TRBD2	CASSPRGLAGTDTQYF	TGTGCCAGCAGTCCACGGGGACTAGCGGGAACAGATACGCAGTATTTT
TRBV11-2	TRBJ1-2	12	-	-	CASSSGGDGYTF	TGTGCCAGCAGCAGTGGCGGGGATGGCTACACCTTC
TRBV5-1	TRBJ1-3	15	-	TRBD1	CASSLDRGLGNTIYF	TGCGCCAGCAGCTTGGACAGGGGGCTTGGAAACACCATATATTTT
TRBV7-2	TRBJ2-1	11	-	-	CASSLVGLLFF	TGTGCCAGCAGCTTAGTTGGACTCCTGTTCTTC
TRBV4-3	TRBJ2-2	17	-	TRBD2	CASSQDGSGSGTGELFF	TGCGCCAGCAGCCAAGATGGAAGCGGGAGTGGAACCGGGGAGCTGTTTTTT
TRBV4-1	TRBJ1-2	13	many	-	CASSARGEYGYTF	TGCGCCAGCAGCGCAAGAGGAGAGTATGGCTACACCTTC
TRBV7-3	TRBJ2-3	14	-	-	CASSLGASRNTQYF	TGTGCCAGCAGCCTGGGGGCCTCCAGGAATACGCAGTATTTT
TRBV3-1/TRBV3-2	TRBJ2-5	13	-	-	CASSRGGQETQYF	TGTGCCAGCAGCCGTGGGGGGCAAGAGACCCAGTACTTC
TRBV19	TRBJ2-7	14	-	-	CASSTQGYGYEQYF	TGTGCCAGTAGTACACAGGGCTATGGCTACGAGCAGTACTTC
TRBV5-8	TRBJ2-7	15	-	-	CASSPRPADSYEQYF	TGTGCCAGCAGCCCCCGGCCAGCGGATTCCTACGAGCAGTACTTC
TRBV7-2	TRBJ1-4	15	-	TRBD1	CASSPSGQGYEKLFF	TGTGCCAGCAGCCCCTCGGGACAGGGGTATGAAAAACTGTTTTTT
TRBV7-2	TRBJ2-1	13	-	-	CASSKPEYNEQFF	TGTGCCAGCAGCAAACCGGAGTACAATGAGCAGTTCTTC
TRBV7-9	TRBJ2-2	13	once	-	CASTLGGTGELFF	TGTGCCAGCACATTGGGAGGCACCGGGGAGCTGTTTTTT
TRBV6-4	TRBJ2-3	15	few	TRBD2	CASSDSGGATDTQYF	TGTGCCAGCAGTGACTCCGGGGGGGCCACAGATACGCAGTATTTT
TRBV28	TRBJ1-2	14	-	TRBD1	CASSSADRGYGYTF	TGTGCCAGCAGTTCCGCCGACAGGGGCTATGGCTACACCTTC
TRBV2	TRBJ2-7	18	once	-	CASRNPRVGLQLSYEQYF	TGTGCCAGCAGGAACCCCCGGGTTGGACTTCAACTCTCCTACGAGCAGTACTTC
TRBV5-5	TRBJ2-7	13	-	-	CASSALEAYEQYF	TGTGCCAGCAGCGCCTTAGAGGCATACGAGCAGTACTTC
TRBV11-1	TRBJ2-1	15	once	-	CASSNRQAPYNEQFF	TGTGCCAGCAGCAACCGACAGGCCCCCTACAATGAGCAGTTCTTC
TRBV6-5	TRBJ1-4	15	-	-	CASSIEPGANEKLFF	TGTGCCAGCAGTATAGAACCCGGGGCTAATGAAAAACTGTTTTTT
TRBV7-9	TRBJ1-5	15	-	-	CASSLGPDEAQPQHF	TGTGCCAGCAGCTTAGGCCCGGATGAGGCCCAGCCCCAGCATTTT
TRBV9	TRBJ2-7	19	-	TRBD2	CASSPRPGTSGSLGYEQYF	TGTGCCAGCAGCCCACGACCAGGCACTAGCGGGAGTCTTGGCTACGAGCAGTACTTC
TRBV21-1	TRBJ2-7	18	-	-	CASSKRGGNGILLYEQYF	TGTGCCAGCAGCAAAAGGGGGGGGAACGGAATCTTACTCTACGAGCAGTACTTC